A selection of T cell receptor beta chains follows, all from one sample in a study of human T cells and chemical hapten exposure. TCRdb ran MiXCR on the RACE reads and lists one entry per CDR3 protein. The table shows under 65,000 distinct CDR3 sequences, with approximately 9.1% occurring only once. The sample in question was whole blood, obtained in connection with sensitization to the hapten diphenylcyclopropenone (DPC). The receptors originated from a woman in her 50s with alopecia areata. Some clones in this sample may be carry-over from other donors' samples. CDR3s include the opening cysteine and the closing phenylalanine or tryptophan. Fields, in order: D gene, V gene, clone size, J gene, CDR3 DNA, CDR3 protein. D genes are given only for firm matches. The listing skips clone size in some rows; elsewhere it reads once, few, many or a size class.

D gene: .
V gene: TRBV5-1
clone size: many
J gene: TRBJ1-2
CDR3 DNA: TGCGCCAGCAGCAGTACCACAGAGAACTATGGCTACACCTTC
CDR3 protein: CASSSTTENYGYTF

D gene: .
V gene: TRBV27
clone size: many
J gene: TRBJ2-7
CDR3 DNA: TGTGCCAGCAGTTTAAAGTGGACAAGCTCCTACGAGCAGTACTTC
CDR3 protein: CASSLKWTSSYEQYF

D gene: .
V gene: TRBV7-2
clone size: few
J gene: TRBJ1-6
CDR3 DNA: TGTGCCAGCAGCTTAGTTGGTGGAGGATATAATTCACCCCTCCACTTT
CDR3 protein: CASSLVGGGYNSPLHF

D gene: TRBD1
V gene: TRBV9
clone size: .
J gene: TRBJ2-6
CDR3 DNA: TGTGCCAGCAGCGGACAGGGGGCGGGGGCCAACGTCCTGACTTTC
CDR3 protein: CASSGQGAGANVLTF

D gene: .
V gene: TRBV27
clone size: many
J gene: TRBJ2-1
CDR3 DNA: TGTGCCAGCAGTAGCGGACAGAACAATGAGCAGTTCTTC
CDR3 protein: CASSSGQNNEQFF

D gene: TRBD2
V gene: TRBV28
clone size: .
J gene: TRBJ2-1
CDR3 DNA: TGTGCCAGCAGTTCATCCTCCGGGGGACTAGCGGGCAATGAGCAGTTCTTC
CDR3 protein: CASSSSSGGLAGNEQFF

D gene: .
V gene: TRBV10-3
clone size: .
J gene: TRBJ2-7
CDR3 DNA: TGTGCCATCAGTGCTATGGGGGTTGCCTCCTACGAGCAGTACTTC
CDR3 protein: CAISAMGVASYEQYF

D gene: TRBD2
V gene: TRBV2
clone size: .
J gene: TRBJ2-2
CDR3 DNA: TGTGCCAGCAGTCGAGCGGGAGGTAGCACCGGGGAGCTGTTTTTT
CDR3 protein: CASSRAGGSTGELFF

D gene: TRBD1
V gene: TRBV19
clone size: many
J gene: TRBJ1-2
CDR3 DNA: TGTGCCAGTAGTATAGGCCACGGACAGGGGAGAGGTGGCTACACCTTC
CDR3 protein: CASSIGHGQGRGGYTF

D gene: .
V gene: TRBV5-4
clone size: many
J gene: TRBJ2-6
CDR3 DNA: TGTGCCAGCAGCCCGACTATCAGCTCTGGGGCCAACGTCCTGACTTTC
CDR3 protein: CASSPTISSGANVLTF

D gene: TRBD2
V gene: TRBV7-2
clone size: many
J gene: TRBJ2-7
CDR3 DNA: TGTGCCAGCAGCTTAGAACCCCTAGCGGGACCGCACGAGCAGTACTTC
CDR3 protein: CASSLEPLAGPHEQYF

D gene: .
V gene: TRBV12-3/TRBV12-4
clone size: many
J gene: TRBJ2-5
CDR3 DNA: TGTGCCAGCAGTTTCTGGGGGCGGGAGACCCAGTACTTC
CDR3 protein: CASSFWGRETQYF

D gene: .
V gene: TRBV4-1
clone size: .
J gene: TRBJ1-2
CDR3 DNA: TGCGCCAGCAGCCAGAATCTCCTCCTAGCTAACTATGGCTACACCTTC
CDR3 protein: CASSQNLLLANYGYTF

D gene: .
V gene: TRBV20-1
clone size: many
J gene: TRBJ1-1
CDR3 DNA: TGCAGTGCTAGTGGGGGTTGGACTGAAGCTTTCTTT
CDR3 protein: CSASGGWTEAFF

D gene: .
V gene: TRBV11-2
clone size: .
J gene: TRBJ2-1
CDR3 DNA: TGTGCCAGCAGCTCCGCCCCGACCCGGAACAATGAGCAGTTCTTC
CDR3 protein: CASSSAPTRNNEQFF

D gene: .
V gene: TRBV7-9
clone size: .
J gene: TRBJ1-4
CDR3 DNA: TGTGCCAGCAGCTTAGCGGCGGATCTAGAAAAACTGTTTTTT
CDR3 protein: CASSLAADLEKLFF

D gene: .
V gene: TRBV16
clone size: many
J gene: TRBJ1-2
CDR3 DNA: TGTGCCAGCAGCCTGTCTCAGGGCCTTAACTATGGCTACACCTTC
CDR3 protein: CASSLSQGLNYGYTF

D gene: .
V gene: TRBV6-1
clone size: few
J gene: TRBJ1-5
CDR3 DNA: TGTGCCAGCAGTGAGGGGGGCGAGGGCAATCAGCCCCAGCATTTT
CDR3 protein: CASSEGGEGNQPQHF

D gene: TRBD1
V gene: TRBV9
clone size: many
J gene: TRBJ1-5
CDR3 DNA: TGTGCCAGCAGCGTGGGACAGAATCAGCCCCAGCATTTT
CDR3 protein: CASSVGQNQPQHF

D gene: .
V gene: TRBV5-1
clone size: few
J gene: TRBJ2-3
CDR3 DNA: TGCGCCAGCAGCCGAACCGGGACGAGCACAGATACGCAGTATTTT
CDR3 protein: CASSRTGTSTDTQYF

D gene: TRBD2
V gene: TRBV7-2
clone size: many
J gene: TRBJ2-3
CDR3 DNA: TGTGCCAGCAGCATCCGGACTAGCGGCACAGATACGCAGTATTTT
CDR3 protein: CASSIRTSGTDTQYF

D gene: TRBD1
V gene: TRBV10-3
clone size: many
J gene: TRBJ2-7
CDR3 DNA: TGTGCCATCAGTTCTGACAGGGAGTCTGGGGAGCAGTACTTC
CDR3 protein: CAISSDRESGEQYF

D gene: TRBD1
V gene: TRBV29-1
clone size: .
J gene: TRBJ2-2
CDR3 DNA: TGCAGCGGTCAAACAGGGGTGAACACCGGGGAGCTGTTTTTT
CDR3 protein: CSGQTGVNTGELFF

D gene: TRBD1
V gene: TRBV6-2/TRBV6-3
clone size: many
J gene: TRBJ2-3
CDR3 DNA: TGTGCCAGCAGTCCATGGGACAGGGGCCCAGATACGCAGTATTTT
CDR3 protein: CASSPWDRGPDTQYF

D gene: TRBD1
V gene: TRBV28
clone size: many
J gene: TRBJ1-2
CDR3 DNA: TGTGCCAGCAGTTACGGGACAGGGACCTTCTATGGCTACACCTTC
CDR3 protein: CASSYGTGTFYGYTF

D gene: .
V gene: TRBV5-1
clone size: few
J gene: TRBJ2-2
CDR3 DNA: TGCGCCAGCACGGGACAAGCGAACACCGGGGAGCTGTTTTTT
CDR3 protein: CASTGQANTGELFF

D gene: .
V gene: TRBV3-1
clone size: many
J gene: TRBJ2-7
CDR3 DNA: TGTGCCAGCAGTCAAACTAGCACCTACGAGCAGTACTTC
CDR3 protein: CASSQTSTYEQYF

D gene: TRBD1
V gene: TRBV5-1
clone size: many
J gene: TRBJ1-1
CDR3 DNA: TGCGCCAGCAGCAGCACACCGGGACAGGACACTGAAGCTTTCTTT
CDR3 protein: CASSSTPGQDTEAFF

D gene: TRBD2
V gene: TRBV20-1
clone size: .
J gene: TRBJ2-5
CDR3 DNA: TGCAGTGCTCGTATAGCGGGAGGGCCGCGGGAGACCCAGTACTTC
CDR3 protein: CSARIAGGPRETQYF

D gene: .
V gene: TRBV14
clone size: many
J gene: TRBJ2-3
CDR3 DNA: TGTGCCAGCCGCACACGGGGCACAGATACGCAGTATTTT
CDR3 protein: CASRTRGTDTQYF

D gene: .
V gene: TRBV10-3
clone size: few
J gene: TRBJ1-1
CDR3 DNA: TGTGCCATCATGGGGGGCTCTGAAGCTTTCTTT
CDR3 protein: CAIMGGSEAFF

D gene: .
V gene: TRBV7-9
clone size: many
J gene: TRBJ1-5
CDR3 DNA: TGTGCCAGCAGCTTAGCGGCCCGCCAGCCCCAGCATTTT
CDR3 protein: CASSLAARQPQHF

D gene: .
V gene: TRBV5-1
clone size: many
J gene: TRBJ2-7
CDR3 DNA: TGCGCCAGCAGCTTCCGAGGAAGCCCCTACGAGCAGTACTTC
CDR3 protein: CASSFRGSPYEQYF

D gene: .
V gene: TRBV7-6
clone size: many
J gene: TRBJ1-4
CDR3 DNA: TGTGCCAGCAGAGAGTGGGGGGATCAGGAAAAACTGTTTTTT
CDR3 protein: CASREWGDQEKLFF

D gene: .
V gene: TRBV9
clone size: few
J gene: TRBJ1-3
CDR3 DNA: TGTGCCAGCAGCGTAGAGGCTCACTCGCTCTGGAAAGGTCTGCCCGCTTTT
CDR3 protein: CASSVEAHSLWKGLPAF

D gene: .
V gene: TRBV6-2/TRBV6-3
clone size: many
J gene: TRBJ1-5
CDR3 DNA: TGTGCCAGCTCAGCACGCAATCAGCCCCAGCATTTT
CDR3 protein: CASSARNQPQHF

D gene: .
V gene: TRBV29-1
clone size: many
J gene: TRBJ1-1
CDR3 DNA: TGCAGCGGACAGACGCTTAAGGGGAACACTGAAGCTTTCTTT
CDR3 protein: CSGQTLKGNTEAFF